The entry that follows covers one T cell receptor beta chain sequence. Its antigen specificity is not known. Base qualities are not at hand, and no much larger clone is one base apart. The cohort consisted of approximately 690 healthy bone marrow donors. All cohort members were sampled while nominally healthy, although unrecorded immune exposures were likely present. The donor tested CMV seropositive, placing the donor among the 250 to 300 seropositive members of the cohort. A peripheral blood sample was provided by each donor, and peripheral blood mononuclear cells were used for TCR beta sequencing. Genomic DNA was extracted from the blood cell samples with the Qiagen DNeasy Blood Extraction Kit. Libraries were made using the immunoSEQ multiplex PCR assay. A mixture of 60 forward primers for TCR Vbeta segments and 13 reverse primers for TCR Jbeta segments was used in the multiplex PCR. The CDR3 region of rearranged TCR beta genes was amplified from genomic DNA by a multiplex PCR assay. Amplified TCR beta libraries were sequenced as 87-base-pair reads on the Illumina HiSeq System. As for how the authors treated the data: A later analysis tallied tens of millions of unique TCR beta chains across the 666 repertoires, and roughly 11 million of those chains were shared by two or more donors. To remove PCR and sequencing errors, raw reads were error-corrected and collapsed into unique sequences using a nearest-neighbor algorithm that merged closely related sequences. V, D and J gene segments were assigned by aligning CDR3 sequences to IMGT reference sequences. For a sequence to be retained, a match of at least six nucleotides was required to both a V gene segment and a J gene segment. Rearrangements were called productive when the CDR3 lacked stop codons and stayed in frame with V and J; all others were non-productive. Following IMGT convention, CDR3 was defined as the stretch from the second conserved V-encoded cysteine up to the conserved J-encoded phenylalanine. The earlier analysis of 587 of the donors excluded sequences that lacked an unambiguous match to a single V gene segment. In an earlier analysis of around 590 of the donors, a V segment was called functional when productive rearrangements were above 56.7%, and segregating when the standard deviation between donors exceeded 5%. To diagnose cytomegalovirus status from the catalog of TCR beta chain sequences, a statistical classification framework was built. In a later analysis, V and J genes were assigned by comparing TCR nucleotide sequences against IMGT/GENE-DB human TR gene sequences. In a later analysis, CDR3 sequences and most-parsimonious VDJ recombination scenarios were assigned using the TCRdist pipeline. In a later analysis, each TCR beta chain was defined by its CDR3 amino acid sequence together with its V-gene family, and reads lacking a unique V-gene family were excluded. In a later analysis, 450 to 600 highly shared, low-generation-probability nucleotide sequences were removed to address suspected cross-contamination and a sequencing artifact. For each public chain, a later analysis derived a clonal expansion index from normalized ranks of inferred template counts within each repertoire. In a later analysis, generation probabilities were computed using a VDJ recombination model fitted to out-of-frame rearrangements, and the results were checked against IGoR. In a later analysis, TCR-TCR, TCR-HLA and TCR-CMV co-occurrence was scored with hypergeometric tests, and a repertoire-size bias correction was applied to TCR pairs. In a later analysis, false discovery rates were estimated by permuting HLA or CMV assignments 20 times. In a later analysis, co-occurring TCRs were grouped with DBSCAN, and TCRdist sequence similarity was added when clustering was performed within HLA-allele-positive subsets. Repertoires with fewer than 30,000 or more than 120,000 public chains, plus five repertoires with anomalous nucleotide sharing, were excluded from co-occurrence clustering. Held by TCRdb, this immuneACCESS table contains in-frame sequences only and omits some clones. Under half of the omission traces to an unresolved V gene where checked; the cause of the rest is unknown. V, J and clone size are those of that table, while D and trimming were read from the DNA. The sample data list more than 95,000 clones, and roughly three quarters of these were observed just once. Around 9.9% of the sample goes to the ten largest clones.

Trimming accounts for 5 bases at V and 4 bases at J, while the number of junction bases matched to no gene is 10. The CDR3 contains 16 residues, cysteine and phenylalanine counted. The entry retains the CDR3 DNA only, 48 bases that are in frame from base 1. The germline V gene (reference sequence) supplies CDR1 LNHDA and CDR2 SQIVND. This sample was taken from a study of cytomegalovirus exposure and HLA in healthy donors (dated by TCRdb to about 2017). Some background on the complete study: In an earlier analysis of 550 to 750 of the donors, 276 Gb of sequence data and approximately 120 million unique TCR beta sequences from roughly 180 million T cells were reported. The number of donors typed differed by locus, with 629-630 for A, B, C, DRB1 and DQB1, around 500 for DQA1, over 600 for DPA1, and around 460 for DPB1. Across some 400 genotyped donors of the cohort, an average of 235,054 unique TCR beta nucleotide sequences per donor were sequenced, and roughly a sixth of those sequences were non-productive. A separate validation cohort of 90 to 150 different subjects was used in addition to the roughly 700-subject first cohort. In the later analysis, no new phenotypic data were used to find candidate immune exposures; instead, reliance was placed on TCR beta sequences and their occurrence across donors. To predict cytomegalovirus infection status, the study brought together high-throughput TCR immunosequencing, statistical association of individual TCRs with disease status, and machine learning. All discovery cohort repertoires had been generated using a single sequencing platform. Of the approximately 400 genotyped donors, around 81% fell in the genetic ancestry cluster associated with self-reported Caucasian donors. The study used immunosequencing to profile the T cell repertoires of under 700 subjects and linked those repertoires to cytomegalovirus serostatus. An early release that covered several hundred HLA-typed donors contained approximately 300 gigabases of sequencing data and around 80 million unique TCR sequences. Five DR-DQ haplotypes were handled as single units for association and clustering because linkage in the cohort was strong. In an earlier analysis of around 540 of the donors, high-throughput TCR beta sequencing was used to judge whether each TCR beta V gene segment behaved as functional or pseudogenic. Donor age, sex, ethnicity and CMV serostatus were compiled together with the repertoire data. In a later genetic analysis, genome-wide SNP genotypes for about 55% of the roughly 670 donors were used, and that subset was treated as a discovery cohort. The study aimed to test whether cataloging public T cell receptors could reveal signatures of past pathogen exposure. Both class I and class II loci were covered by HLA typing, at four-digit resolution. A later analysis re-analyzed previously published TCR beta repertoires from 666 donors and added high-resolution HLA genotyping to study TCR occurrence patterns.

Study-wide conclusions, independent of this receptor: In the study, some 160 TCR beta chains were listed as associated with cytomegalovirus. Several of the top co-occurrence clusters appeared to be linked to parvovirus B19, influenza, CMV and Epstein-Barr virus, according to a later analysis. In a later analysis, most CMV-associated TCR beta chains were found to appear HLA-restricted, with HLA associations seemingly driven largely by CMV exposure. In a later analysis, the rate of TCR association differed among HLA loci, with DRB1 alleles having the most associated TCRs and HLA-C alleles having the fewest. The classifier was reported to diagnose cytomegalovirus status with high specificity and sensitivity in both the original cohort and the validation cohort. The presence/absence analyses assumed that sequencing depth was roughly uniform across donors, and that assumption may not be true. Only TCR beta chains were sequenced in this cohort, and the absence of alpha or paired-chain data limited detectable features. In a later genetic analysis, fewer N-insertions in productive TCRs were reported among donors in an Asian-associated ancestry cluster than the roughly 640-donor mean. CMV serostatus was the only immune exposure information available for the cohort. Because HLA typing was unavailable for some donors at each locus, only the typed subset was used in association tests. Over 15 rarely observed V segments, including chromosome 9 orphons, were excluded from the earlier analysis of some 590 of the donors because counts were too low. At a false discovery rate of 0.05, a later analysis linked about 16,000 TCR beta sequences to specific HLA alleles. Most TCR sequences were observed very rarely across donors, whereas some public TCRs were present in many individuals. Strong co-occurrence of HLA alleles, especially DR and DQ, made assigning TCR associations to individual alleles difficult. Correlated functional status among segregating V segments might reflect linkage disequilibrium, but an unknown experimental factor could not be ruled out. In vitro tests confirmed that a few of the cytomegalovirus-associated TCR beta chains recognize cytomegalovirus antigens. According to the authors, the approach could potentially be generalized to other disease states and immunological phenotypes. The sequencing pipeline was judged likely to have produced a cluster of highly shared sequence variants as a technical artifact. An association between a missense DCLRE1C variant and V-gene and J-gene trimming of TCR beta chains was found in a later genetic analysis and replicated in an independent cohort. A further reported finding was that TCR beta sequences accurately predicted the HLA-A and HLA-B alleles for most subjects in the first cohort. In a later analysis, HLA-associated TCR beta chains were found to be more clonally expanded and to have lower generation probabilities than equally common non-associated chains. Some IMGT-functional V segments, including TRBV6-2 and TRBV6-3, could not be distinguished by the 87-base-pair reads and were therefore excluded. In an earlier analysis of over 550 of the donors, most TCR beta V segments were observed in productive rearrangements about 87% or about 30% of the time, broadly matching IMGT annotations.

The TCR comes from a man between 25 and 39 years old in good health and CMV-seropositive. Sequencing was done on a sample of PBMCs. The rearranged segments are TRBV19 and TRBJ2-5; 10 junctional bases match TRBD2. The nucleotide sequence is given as TGTGCCAGTAGTGCCCGGCGGCTAGCGGGAGTAGAGACCCAGTACTTC. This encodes CASSARRLAGVETQYF.